These 17 T cell receptor beta chains were sequenced from one sample in a study of blood T cell repertoires in COVID-19. Profiled with immunoSEQ multiplex PCR; TCRdb holds only in-frame clones, not every one. This sample carries approximately 230,000 clones, about nine tenths of them seen once, and the ten largest clones take more than 5%. Material for sequencing was PBMCs or T cells enriched from blood (not recorded which). Source of these receptors: a woman between 25 and 40 years old with acute COVID-19.

The rearrangement uses TRBV10-3 and TRBJ2-7; 13 nucleotides align to TRBD2. Germline CDR1 and CDR2: ENHRY and SYGVKD. The CDR3 is 14 residues long. V dropped 6 bases and J dropped 4; count of bases not matched to a gene: 3. CDR3 amino acids: CAISTSGGAYEQYF. In DNA form, the CDR3 reads TGTGCCATCAGCACTAGCGGGGGGGCGTACGAGCAGTACTTC.

The V call is TRBV19, the J call TRBJ2-3; 14 nucleotides agree with TRBD2. Germline CDR1 and CDR2: LNHDA and SQIVND (reference sequence). With 3 bases clipped from V and 2 bases from J, the junction kept 7 bases outside the gene matches. The CDR3 has 18 residues. CDR3 sequence (DNA): TGTGCCAGTAGTATCAGACTAGCGGGGGGGACGCCCACAGATACGCAGTATTTT. Its protein is CASSIRLAGGTPTDTQYF.

The chain combines TRBV4-3 with TRBJ2-4; no reliable D call. The CDR3 extends over 15 amino acids. The germline V and J ends were trimmed by 0 bases and 1 base, with 7 bases remaining between them. The V gene's germline CDR1 is LGHNA and CDR2 YSLEER. The CDR3 here is CASSQERTAKNIQYF. For the CDR3, the DNA is TGCGCCAGCAGCCAAGAGAGAACGGCCAAAAACATTCAGTACTTC.

CDR3 loop: CASLPGPSATYEQYF. The CDR3 nucleotides are TGTGCAAGTCTCCCAGGGCCTAGCGCAACCTACGAGCAGTACTTC. The V gene is TRBV12-2, the J gene TRBJ2-7; the table calls TRBD2, which could not be checked here. TRBV12-2 is a pseudogene locus. This CDR3 contains 15 residues.

This clone appeared once. This chain links TRBV12-5 with TRBJ2-7; 10 positions agree with TRBD2. The length of the CDR3 is 16 residues. CDR1 is LGHNT and CDR2 is FRNRAP in the germline V gene. After removal of 1 base from V and 2 bases from J, the junction contained 5 bases not matched to a gene. Written as DNA, the CDR3 is TGTGCTAGTGGTTTGGAGGGTAGCGGGAGGCCCTACGAGCAGTACTTC. Translating it yields CASGLEGSGRPYEQYF.

The chain carries TRBV6-1 and TRBJ2-7; 9 bases are a match to TRBD1. The V gene end was trimmed by 4 bases and the J gene end by 4 bases; junction bases not matched to a gene: 11. Germline CDR1 is MNHNS and CDR2 is SASEGT. CDR3 length equals 16 residues. In nucleotides, the CDR3 is TGTGCCAGCAGTGGGAACAGGGGGCGGACTTTTTACGAGCAGTACTTC. Amino acids: CASSGNRGRTFYEQYF.

This sequence joins TRBV27 and TRBJ2-1; 7 positions match TRBD1. The CDR3 loop spans 13 amino acids. V trimming: 2 bases; J trimming: 8 bases; junction bases outside the gene matches: 3. Germline CDR1 and CDR2: MNHEY and SMNVEV (reference sequence). In nucleotides, the CDR3 is TGTGCCAGCAGTTTACGACAGGGATATGAGCAGTTCTTC. Translation: CASSLRQGYEQFF.

This clone showed up just once. This chain connects TRBV4-3 to TRBJ2-5, with TRBD2 matching over 7 bases. In germline, CDR1 is LGHNA, CDR2 YSLEER. V shed 1 base and J 4 bases; nucleotides not matched to a gene: 0. The CDR3 consists of 13 residues. The CDR3: CASSQVAGETQYF. DNA of the CDR3: TGCGCCAGCAGCCAAGTAGCGGGAGAGACCCAGTACTTC.

The genes are TRBV19 and TRBJ2-2, with TRBD1 identical over 7 bases. V was clipped by 5 bases and J by 1 base; unmatched bases: 4. Germline V lookup: CDR1 LNHDA, CDR2 SQIVND (reference sequence). The CDR3 contains 15 residues. CDR3 bases: TGTGCCAGTAGTCGCCGGGACAGGAACACCGGGGAGCTGTTTTTT. Translation: CASSRRDRNTGELFF.

The chain couples TRBV28 to TRBJ1-2; TRBD1 aligns across 10 bases. The CDR3 contains 13 residues. The trim removed 6 bases at V and 3 bases at J, leaving 1 base unmatched. Germline values: CDR1 MDHEN, CDR2 SYDVKM. The CDR3 bases are TGTGCCAGCAGCGGACAGGGGGACTATGGCTACACCTTC. It is translated as CASSGQGDYGYTF.

This chain joins TRBV6-5 and TRBJ2-1, with D perhaps TRBD2 (7 bases). The V end lost 4 bases, the J end lost 6 bases, and 13 bases lay between the germline ends. The CDR3 runs to 14 residues. Per the germline V gene, CDR1 is MNHEY and CDR2 is SVGAGI. As DNA, the CDR3 is TGTGCCAGCAGTTTGGCGGGGGCCCTCAATGAGCAGTTCTTC. As protein: CASSLAGALNEQFF.

The chain carries TRBV2 and TRBJ2-7, with D tentatively TRBD1 (5 bases). Per the germline V gene, CDR1 is SNHLY and CDR2 is FYNNEI. The CDR3 has 13 amino acids. Trimming removed 1 base from V and 10 bases from J, with 14 bases in between. Here the CDR3 reads CASSEGSRQRQYF. Here the CDR3 DNA reads TGTGCCAGCAGTGAAGGCTCTCGACAGCGACAGTACTTC.

The chain couples TRBV10-3 to TRBJ1-1; 7 positions agree with TRBD1. The CDR3 is made up of 12 amino acids. Germline CDR1 reads ENHRY; CDR2 reads SYGVKD. Germline trimming cut 1 base from V and 9 bases from J; bases unmatched to any gene: 2. Here the CDR3 reads CAISEWTGQAFF. The CDR3 DNA reads as TGTGCCATCAGTGAGTGGACAGGCCAAGCTTTCTTT.

About this clone: Other DNA sequences in this sample translate to the same CDR3. This chain connects TRBV3-1 (or the pseudogene TRBV3-2) to TRBJ1-2, with unresolved D. This CDR3 comprises 13 residues. From germline, CDR1 is LGHDT and CDR2 YNNKEL (reference sequence). The ends were cut back, 1 base at V and 2 bases at J, with 5 bases in the middle. CDR3 sequence reads: CASSQARNYGYTF. For the CDR3, the DNA is TGTGCCAGCAGCCAAGCGAGGAACTATGGCTACACCTTC.

A single count supports this clone. The chain has TRBV9 and TRBJ2-3; possible D gene TRBD2, 6 bases. CDR1 and CDR2 from the germline V gene are SGDLS and YYNGEE. Trimming removed 1 base at V and 3 bases at J, with 12 bases between. The CDR3 totals 15 residues. CDR3 in amino acids: CASSVTGEGTDTQYF. CDR3 coding DNA: TGTGCCAGCAGCGTAACGGGAGAGGGGACAGATACGCAGTATTTT.

CDR3 sequence reads: CARDGTCGEAPQPQETQYF. The DNA of the CDR3 is TGTGCCAGAGACGGAACGTGCGGGGAGGCCCCACAACCCCAAGAGACCCAGTACTTC. This chain links TRBV19 with TRBJ2-5; D is possibly TRBD2 (6 bases). Deletions cut 9 bases from V and 1 base from J, with 30 bases between. The CDR3 has 19 amino acids. CDR1 LNHDA and CDR2 SQIVND come from the germline V gene (reference sequence). Combining the CDR3 with reference TRBV19 and TRBJ2-5 gives the whole variable domain DGGITQSPKYLFRKEGQNVTLSCEQNLNHDAMYWYRQDPGQGLRLIYYSQIVNDFQKGDIAEGYSVSREKKESFPLTVTSAQKNPTAFYLCARDGTCGEAPQPQETQYFGPGTRLLVL.

The rearrangement joins TRBV30 to TRBJ1-2; unclear D gene. CDR1 is GTSNPN, CDR2 SVGIG, per germline (reference sequence). The CDR3 loop spans 13 amino acids. The germline V and J ends were trimmed by 2 bases and 8 bases, with 15 bases remaining between them. CDR3 bases: TGTGCCTGGAGTTTTTTAGCCCTCGGCGGCTACACCTTC. This encodes CAWSFLALGGYTF.